These T cell receptor beta chains were read from a single sample in a study of Ad26.COV2.S vaccination and SARS-CoV-2 variants. TCRdb's table, derived via immunoSEQ multiplex PCR, lists solely in-frame clones and lacks some. The sample holds about 680,000 clones, around 89% seen once. The specimen comprised peripheral blood, sampled in a trial of Ad26.COV2.S vaccine versus placebo. The receptors were sampled from a person aged 18 to 65 who received the Ad26.COV2.S COVID-19 vaccine or a placebo. CDR3s include the opening cysteine and the closing phenylalanine or tryptophan. Each record gives: D gene, clone size, J gene, V gene, CDR3 protein, CDR3 DNA. A D gene is named only where the DNA matches it firmly. Size is omitted from some rows. Given values are once, few, many or a class for expanded clones.

NA | NA | TRBJ2-1 | TRBV30 | CAWSRQGSEQFF | TGTGCCTGGAGTCGGCAGGGAAGTGAGCAGTTCTTC
NA | NA | TRBJ1-1 | TRBV5-1 | CASSLGLSVNTEAFF | TGCGCCAGCAGCTTGGGGCTGTCGGTGAACACTGAAGCTTTCTTT
NA | NA | TRBJ2-1 | TRBV19 | CASSVWGYNEQFF | TGTGCCAGTAGTGTATGGGGCTACAATGAGCAGTTCTTC
NA | NA | TRBJ2-1 | TRBV11-3 | CASSLDRGDEQFF | TGTGCCAGCAGCTTAGACAGGGGGGATGAGCAGTTCTTC
NA | NA | TRBJ2-7 | TRBV7-2 | CASSFGTFYEQYF | TGTGCCAGCAGCTTCGGGACTTTTTACGAGCAGTACTTC
NA | once | TRBJ2-2 | TRBV19 | CASSIGPTGELFF | TGTGCCAGTAGTATAGGGCCCACCGGGGAGCTGTTTTTT
NA | NA | TRBJ2-1 | TRBV19 | CASSFWGNEQFF | TGTGCCAGTAGTTTTTGGGGAAATGAGCAGTTCTTC
NA | few | TRBJ1-2 | TRBV2 | CASSAQDGANYGYTF | TGTGCCAGCAGCGCCCAGGACGGCGCTAACTATGGCTACACCTTC
NA | NA | TRBJ2-1 | TRBV4-3 | CASSQDRGGNEQFF | TGCGCCAGCAGCCAAGATAGAGGGGGTAATGAGCAGTTCTTC
NA | NA | TRBJ2-7 | TRBV7-6 | CASSPGTYPSEQYF | TGTGCCAGCTCGCCGGGGACCTATCCTAGCGAGCAGTACTTC
NA | NA | TRBJ1-2 | TRBV19 | CATYRPPGLTKGYGYTF | TGTGCCACCTATCGTCCACCGGGACTGACAAAGGGCTATGGCTACACCTTC
NA | NA | TRBJ1-5 | TRBV18 | CASSPSGARNQPQHF | TGTGCCAGCTCGCCCTCAGGGGCGCGCAATCAGCCCCAGCATTTT
TRBD2 | NA | TRBJ2-5 | TRBV2 | CASRVAGAWGTQYF | TGTGCCAGCCGCGTAGCGGGGGCCTGGGGGACCCAGTACTTC
NA | NA | TRBJ2-2 | TRBV9 | CASRGFGELFF | TGTGCCAGCAGAGGATTCGGGGAGCTGTTTTTT
NA | NA | TRBJ2-1 | TRBV19 | CASSPLSGSYNEQFF | TGTGCCAGTAGTCCCCTGAGCGGATCCTACAATGAGCAGTTCTTC
NA | once | TRBJ1-4 | TRBV30 | CAWTPGGVPEKLFF | TGTGCCTGGACGCCCGGGGGGGTTCCTGAAAAACTGTTTTTT
NA | NA | TRBJ1-5 | TRBV6-5 | CASSYSPGGGPQHF | TGTGCCAGCAGTTACTCTCCGGGGGGCGGGCCCCAGCATTTT
TRBD2 | NA | TRBJ2-7 | TRBV5-1 | CASSLDLAGLSYEQYF | TGCGCCAGCAGCTTGGACTTAGCGGGTCTCTCCTACGAGCAGTACTTC
TRBD1 | NA | TRBJ2-2 | TRBV12-5 | CASGLFVQGAGELFF | TGTGCTAGTGGTTTGTTTGTACAGGGGGCCGGGGAGCTGTTTTTT
NA | NA | TRBJ2-5 | TRBV7-8 | CASSLWRGGQETQYF | TGTGCCAGCAGCTTATGGCGTGGGGGACAAGAGACCCAGTACTTC
TRBD1 | NA | TRBJ2-7 | TRBV7-8 | CASTNFRDRVLYEQYF | TGTGCCAGCACCAATTTCCGGGACAGGGTTTTGTACGAGCAGTACTTC
NA | NA | TRBJ2-5 | TRBV19 | CASRDPGEKETQYF | TGTGCCAGTAGGGACCCGGGAGAAAAAGAGACCCAGTACTTC